Given below is one T cell receptor (beta chain) in context. The antigen is not known. V lost 6 bases and J lost 2, with 11 bases in between. The germline V gene has CDR1 SGHVS and CDR2 FQNEAQ. The CDR3 runs to 14 residues. This sample is part of a study of cytomegalovirus exposure and HLA in healthy donors. This PCR relied on a set of 60 Vbeta primers and 13 Jbeta primers. Generated by immunoSEQ multiplex PCR, the TCRdb table keeps only in-frame clones and is missing some. There are roughly 200,000 clones in the sample; 75% to 90% occur only once, and roughly 0.34% lies in the top ten. General study findings and limits: Association of 16,951 TCR beta sequences with HLA alleles was found at 0.05 false discovery rate in a later analysis. The authors listed 150 to 200 TCR beta chains as cytomegalovirus-associated. In a later analysis, donors in an Asian-associated ancestry cluster reportedly had fewer N-insertions in productive TCRs than the cohort mean.

The source is a woman aged 25 to 39 in good health and CMV-seronegative. Source material: PBMCs. The chain is built from TRBV7-8 and TRBJ2-1; a possible D gene is TRBD1 (6 bases). This CDR3 is CASSPGQTYNEQFF. The CDR3 nucleotides are TGTGCCAGCAGTCCGGGACAAACCTACAATGAGCAGTTCTTC. Full variable domain (outside the CDR3, taken from reference TRBV7-8 and TRBJ2-1): GAGVSQSPRYKVAKRGQDVALRCDPISGHVSLFWYQQALGQGPEFLTYFQNEAQLDKSGLPSDRFFAERPEGSVSTLKIQRTQQEDSAVYLCASSPGQTYNEQFFGPGTRLTVL.